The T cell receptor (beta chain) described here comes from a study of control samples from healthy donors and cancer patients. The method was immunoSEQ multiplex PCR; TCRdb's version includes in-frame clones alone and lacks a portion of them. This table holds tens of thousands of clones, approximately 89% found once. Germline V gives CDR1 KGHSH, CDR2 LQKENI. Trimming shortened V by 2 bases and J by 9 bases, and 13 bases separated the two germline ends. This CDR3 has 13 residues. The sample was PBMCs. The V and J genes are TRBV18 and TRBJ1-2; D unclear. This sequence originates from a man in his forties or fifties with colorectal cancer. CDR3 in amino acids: CASSPSQETSYTF. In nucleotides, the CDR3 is TGTGCCAGCTCACCATCACAAGAGACCAGCTACACCTTC. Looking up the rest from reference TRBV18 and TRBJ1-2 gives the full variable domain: NAGVMQNPRHLVRRRGQEARLRCSPMKGHSHVYWYRQLPEEGLKFMVYLQKENIIDESGMPKERFSAEFPKEGPSILRIQQVVRGDSAAYFCASSPSQETSYTFGSGTRLTVV.